A selection of T cell receptor delta chains follows, all from one sample in a study of delta chains in infants with herpesvirus infections. TCRdb re-processed the RT-PCR reads using CATT. The profile shows roughly 1,600 delta-chain clones, approximately 7% of them singletons. The starting material was peripheral blood, obtained at time point 1 of longitudinal follow-up. The receptors shown here come from a human donor who was a Ugandan infant, either HIV-exposed or HIV-unexposed (not recorded which). The CDR3 runs from the conserved cysteine through the conserved F or W. A D gene is named only where the DNA matches it firmly. Some rows have no size entry. The others give once, few or many, or a class for an expanded clone.

D gene: TRDD3; V gene: TRDV1; J gene: TRDJ3; clone size: medium-sized; CDR3 protein: CALGASPEAGGCTSSWDTRQMFF; CDR3 DNA: TGTGCTCTTGGGGCCTCTCCCGAGGCTGGGGGATGCACTAGCTCCTGGGACACCCGACAGATGTTTTTC
D gene: TRDD3; V gene: TRDV1; J gene: TRDJ1; clone size: medium-sized; CDR3 protein: CALGESRYAWGIWNTDKLIF; CDR3 DNA: TGTGCTCTTGGGGAAAGCCGATACGCCTGGGGGATATGGAACACCGATAAACTCATCTTT
D gene: TRDD3; V gene: TRDV1; J gene: TRDJ1; clone size: large; CDR3 protein: CALGVLSGGLRLIF; CDR3 DNA: TGTGCTCTTGGGGTACTTTCTGGGGGACTCCGACTCATCTTT
D gene: TRDD3; V gene: TRDV1; J gene: TRDJ1; clone size: medium-sized; CDR3 protein: CALGERGLQSLLGDTRAPLRTDKLIF; CDR3 DNA: TGTGCTCTTGGGGAACGCGGCTTGCAATCATTACTGGGGGATACGCGTGCCCCCCTAAGGACCGATAAACTCATCTTT
D gene: NA; V gene: TRDV1; J gene: TRDJ1; clone size: medium-sized; CDR3 protein: CALGDPAFLREGWGIGDKLIF; CDR3 DNA: TGTGCTCTTGGGGACCCGGCCTTCCTACGGGAGGGGTGGGGGATCGGCGATAAACTCATCTTT
D gene: TRDD3; V gene: TRDV1; J gene: TRDJ1; clone size: NA; CDR3 protein: CALGEGSSRYWGIGSDKLIF; CDR3 DNA: TGTGCTCTTGGGGAAGGATCGTCGCGGTACTGGGGGATTGGATCCGATAAACTCATCTTT
D gene: NA; V gene: TRDV1; J gene: TRDJ1; clone size: NA; CDR3 protein: CALGDIFLLGWGDTDKLIF; CDR3 DNA: TGTGCTCTTGGGGACATTTTCCTACTCGGGTGGGGGGACACCGATAAACTCATCTTT
D gene: TRDD3; V gene: TRDV1; J gene: TRDJ1; clone size: few; CDR3 protein: CALGDPPRPYYWGILTVTDKLIF; CDR3 DNA: TGTGCTCTTGGGGATCCGCCTAGGCCCTATTACTGGGGGATCCTCACCGTTACCGATAAACTCATCTTT
D gene: TRDD3; V gene: TRDV2; J gene: TRDJ3; clone size: large; CDR3 protein: CACDTGGYSSWDTRQMFF; CDR3 DNA: TGTGCCTGTGACACTGGGGGATACAGCTCCTGGGACACCCGACAGATGTTTTTC
D gene: TRDD3; V gene: TRDV1; J gene: TRDJ1; clone size: medium-sized; CDR3 protein: CALGAPSGTGGLFTDKLIF; CDR3 DNA: TGTGCTCTTGGGGCTCCTAGCGGTACTGGGGGACTCTTCACCGATAAACTCATCTTT
D gene: NA; V gene: TRDV1; J gene: TRDJ1; clone size: medium-sized; CDR3 protein: CALGEALTDKLIF; CDR3 DNA: TGTGCTCTTGGGGAGGCGTTAACCGATAAACTCATCTTT
D gene: NA; V gene: TRDV1; J gene: TRDJ1; clone size: medium-sized; CDR3 protein: CALGEPPFIPITARYTDKLIF; CDR3 DNA: TGTGCTCTTGGGGAACCACCCTTCATACCGATCACTGCGAGGTACACCGATAAACTCATCTTT
D gene: TRDD3; V gene: TRDV1; J gene: TRDJ2; clone size: large; CDR3 protein: CALGEAGGSAQLFF; CDR3 DNA: TGTGCTCTTGGGGAAGCTGGGGGATCCGCACAACTCTTCTTT
D gene: TRDD3; V gene: TRDV1; J gene: TRDJ1; clone size: large; CDR3 protein: CALGELVPGLGDKNEADKLIF; CDR3 DNA: TGTGCTCTTGGGGAACTAGTCCCGGGCCTGGGGGATAAGAATGAGGCCGATAAACTCATCTTT
D gene: NA; V gene: TRAV38-2/DV8; J gene: TRDJ1; clone size: large; CDR3 protein: CAFMSLDHWALGDKLIF; CDR3 DNA: TGTGCTTTCATGTCCCTCGACCACTGGGCTCTGGGGGATAAACTCATCTTT
D gene: TRDD3; V gene: TRDV1; J gene: TRDJ1; clone size: medium-sized; CDR3 protein: CALGLPTRGIQHTDKLIF; CDR3 DNA: TGTGCTCTTGGGCTACCTACGAGGGGGATACAACACACCGATAAACTCATCTTT
D gene: TRDD3; V gene: TRDV2; J gene: TRDJ1; clone size: NA; CDR3 protein: CACDTSHYGGTGGLTDKLIF; CDR3 DNA: TGTGCCTGTGACACGTCTCACTACGGGGGTACTGGGGGCCTCACCGATAAACTCATCTTT
D gene: TRDD3; V gene: TRDV2; J gene: TRDJ2; clone size: NA; CDR3 protein: CACDEELGETAAQLFF; CDR3 DNA: TGTGCCTGTGACGAAGAGCTGGGGGAGACGGCAGCACAACTCTTCTTT
D gene: NA; V gene: TRDV1; J gene: TRDJ1; clone size: NA; CDR3 protein: CALGEHHSAYTDKLIF; CDR3 DNA: TGTGCTCTTGGGGAACACCACTCGGCGTACACCGATAAACTCATCTTT
D gene: TRDD3; V gene: TRDV1; J gene: TRDJ1; clone size: large; CDR3 protein: CALGEEGGICYTDKLIF; CDR3 DNA: TGTGCTCTTGGGGAGGAGGGGGGGATCTGTTACACCGATAAACTCATCTTT
D gene: TRDD3; V gene: TRDV1; J gene: TRDJ1; clone size: medium-sized; CDR3 protein: CALGERPLPLTTGAVGGLIF; CDR3 DNA: TGTGCTCTTGGGGAACGACCCCTCCCACTTACTACTGGGGCCGTGGGGGGACTCATCTTT
D gene: TRDD3; V gene: TRDV1; J gene: TRDJ1; clone size: few; CDR3 protein: CALGERSILLGPYTDKLIF; CDR3 DNA: TGTGCTCTTGGGGAACGCTCCATATTACTGGGGCCTTACACCGATAAACTCATCTTT